This TCR beta chain was recorded in a study of shared clonotypes between healthy human individuals. Overall study findings and caveats: Compared with memory subsets, naive subsets generally had larger estimated richness.

As concerns this clone: Its antigen is not identified.

From CD4+ cells came CD45RA+ naive and CD45RA-negative memory subsets. V lost 1 base and J lost 9; bases outside the gene matches: 7. Germline V gives CDR1 SGHTA, CDR2 FQGTGA. This CDR3 region has 14 residues. Measured with immunoSEQ multiplex PCR; TCRdb has only the in-frame clones, and not every one. The sample includes approximately 2,300,000 clones, around 92% of them seen just once. The sequenced sample was naive CD4+ T cells from PBMCs. The subset here: CD45RA+ positively selected. The chain uses TRBV7-3 and TRBJ2-5; 8 bases map to TRBD1. This receptor was taken from a man younger than 35 in good health. Some clones in this sample may be carry-over from other donors' samples. CDR3 protein: CASSLRRQGAPQYF. CDR3 bases: TGTGCCAGCAGCTTAAGACGGCAGGGGGCCCCCCAGTACTTC.